This T cell receptor beta chain was recovered during a study of T cell responses to AZD1222 COVID-19 vaccine. Notes on the study in general: Along spike, vaccine-associated CD4 TCRs were found throughout, with dominance at 160-218 and 743-854. Baseline seropositivity occurred in only a handful of AZD1222 recipients.

TCRdb keeps only in-frame clones here, not all; method: immunoSEQ multiplex PCR. The table includes about 180,000 clones, approximately 86% detected once. Concerning this clone: As yet, its antigen is unknown.

The receptor comes from an adult in good health. The source was peripheral blood, collected on day 0 of AZD1222 vaccination.

CDR3 in DNA: TGCGCCAGCAGCCAAGTCGACAGGGACTATGGCTACACCTTC. Translation: CASSQVDRDYGYTF. This chain links TRBV4-1 with TRBJ1-2, with 7 bases that match TRBD1. Germline lookup yields CDR1 MGHRA and CDR2 YSYEKL. V lost 1 base and J lost 3; bases outside the gene matches: 2. The CDR3 length is 14 residues.